The 30 T cell receptor beta chains presented below share a single source sample, sequenced in a study of blood T cell repertoires in COVID-19. The table came from immunoSEQ multiplex PCR; TCRdb's copy has only in-frame clones and leaves some out. Among about 160,000 clones, just under 95% were seen once, and the ten largest hold roughly 4.4%. Sequenced: peripheral blood. The receptors come from a woman in her forties or fifties with acute or convalescent COVID-19.

V gene TRBV6-1 combines with J gene TRBJ2-3, with D possibly TRBD2 on 6 matching bases. V lost 2 bases, J lost 5 bases, and 11 bases lay in between. The CDR3 loop spans 14 amino acids. The germline gives CDR1 MNHNS, CDR2 SASEGT. The CDR3 DNA sequence: TGTGCCAGCAGTGAATCCGGGGGAATAGATACGCAGTATTTT. Its translation: CASSESGGIDTQYF.

The chain carries TRBV10-3 and TRBJ1-1; tentatively, D is TRBD1 (6 bases). From germline, CDR1 is ENHRY and CDR2 SYGVKD. This CDR3 has 14 amino acids. Trimming shortened V by 6 bases and J by 5 bases, and 16 bases separated the two germline ends. CDR3 protein: CAISGTDQGTEAFF. DNA of the CDR3: TGTGCCATCAGCGGGACCGATCAGGGGACTGAAGCTTTCTTT.

The chain recombines TRBV28 with TRBJ1-1; D might be TRBD1 (6 bases). Trimming removed 5 bases from V and 0 bases from J, with 10 bases in between. The CDR3 covers 14 residues. Germline V gives CDR1 MDHEN, CDR2 SYDVKM. DNA for the CDR3: TGTGCCAGCAGTCTCAGACAGGTGAACACTGAAGCTTTCTTT. Amino acids: CASSLRQVNTEAFF.

The chain carries TRBV18 and TRBJ2-5; D is undetermined. Looked up from germline, CDR1 is KGHSH and CDR2 is LQKENI. The germline V and J ends were trimmed by 3 bases and 4 bases, with 6 bases remaining between them. The CDR3 is 12 residues long. For the CDR3, the DNA is TGTGCCAGCTCACCCTTCGGAGAGACCCAGTACTTC. It yields the protein CASSPFGETQYF.

This chain uses TRBV19 with TRBJ1-2; D gene uncertain. Trimming cost V 6 bases and J 0 bases, with 11 bases left between them. CDR3 length: 14 residues. Germline assignment: CDR1 LNHDA and CDR2 SQIVND (reference sequence). The CDR3 bases are TGTGCCAGTAGCCAGAGGCAAGCTAACTATGGCTACACCTTC. Protein: CASSQRQANYGYTF.

This clone appeared once. The chain links TRBV7-3 to TRBJ2-3, with TRBD2 matching over 12 bases. With 2 bases clipped from V and 3 bases from J, the junction kept 12 bases outside the gene matches. Looked up from germline, CDR1 is SGHTA and CDR2 is FQGTGA. The CDR3 has 19 residues. The CDR3 is CASSLGRGLAGRATDTQYF. As DNA, the CDR3 is TGTGCCAGCAGCTTAGGCAGAGGACTAGCGGGGAGGGCTACAGATACGCAGTATTTT.

The V call is TRBV7-6, the J call TRBJ2-7; D might be TRBD1 (5 bases). The CDR3 contains 15 residues. V lost 0 bases to trimming and J lost 5 bases, with 14 bases between them. Germline CDR1 is SGHVS and CDR2 is FNYEAQ. The CDR3 nucleotides are TGTGCCAGCAGCTTAGCGCCGTCCAGGGCCCACGAGCAGTACTTC. It is translated as CASSLAPSRAHEQYF.

This chain links TRBV4-3 with TRBJ1-1; D is undetermined. The length of the CDR3 is 15 residues. V lost 0 bases and J 4 bases, leaving 12 bases between the germline ends. Germline values: CDR1 LGHNA, CDR2 YSLEER. CDR3 region: CASSQEPTSGTEAFF. CDR3 coding DNA: TGCGCCAGCAGCCAAGAACCAACATCGGGCACTGAAGCTTTCTTT.

This rearrangement joins TRBV6-6 to TRBJ1-1; a possible D gene is TRBD1 (5 bases). The CDR3 runs to 14 residues. Germline-derived CDR1 and CDR2 are MNHNY and SVGAGI (reference sequence). The V gene lost 5 bases and the J gene lost 5 bases, with 15 bases spanning the gap. In DNA, the CDR3 is TGTGCCAGCAGTCCCAGGGTCAGGGATACTGAAGCTTTCTTT. Encoded protein: CASSPRVRDTEAFF.

For this clone: At one boundary the junction diverges from the germline segment, which might be a read error. The V and J genes are TRBV6-1 and TRBJ1-2; the D gene is possibly TRBD1 (5 bases). The CDR3 totals 13 residues. Germline loops: CDR1 MNHNS, CDR2 SASEGT. The CDR3 DNA follows: TGTGCCAGCAATGAACAGGAGGGGTATGGCTACACCTTC. It specifies CASNEQEGYGYTF.

The chain links TRBV7-3 to TRBJ1-1; no definite D call. V lost 6 bases and J lost 0, with 11 bases in between. Germline values: CDR1 SGHTA, CDR2 FQGTGA. The CDR3 is made up of 14 amino acids. CDR3 nucleotides: TGTGCCAGCAGTTTGGCGGGAATGAACACTGAAGCTTTCTTT. Translation gives CASSLAGMNTEAFF.

The chain links TRBV5-1 to TRBJ2-6, with TRBD1 matching over 7 bases. After removal of 7 bases from V and 2 bases from J, the junction contained 21 bases not matched to a gene. Germline V lookup: CDR1 SGHRS, CDR2 YFSETQ. The CDR3 sequence is 20 residues long. The CDR3 bases are TGCGCCAGCTGCCGGAAAGGACAGGTATTCCACGTCGCTGGGGCCAACGTCCTGACTTTC. Its protein is CASCRKGQVFHVAGANVLTF. The full variable domain, rest sourced from reference TRBV5-1 and TRBJ2-6, is KAGVTQTPRYLIKTRGQQVTLSCSPISGHRSVSWYQQTPGQGLQFLFEYFSETQRNKGNFPGRFSGRQFSNSRSEMNVSTLELGDSALYLCASCRKGQVFHVAGANVLTFGAGSRLTVL.

The rearrangement uses TRBV5-1 and TRBJ1-4; D call uncertain. CDR1 and CDR2 (germline): SGHRS, YFSETQ. V was clipped by 0 bases and J by 0 bases, with 9 bases between them. The CDR3 length is 16 residues. CDR3 nucleotide sequence: TGCGCCAGCAGCTTGGGGGCAGCTGCAACTAATGAAAAACTGTTTTTT. Its protein is CASSLGAAATNEKLFF.

The V gene is TRBV24-1, the J gene TRBJ2-1; D is unresolved. CDR1 and CDR2 (germline): KGHDR, SFDVKD. The CDR3 spans 13 residues. The V and J ends lost 7 bases and 6 bases respectively, with 12 bases between them. The CDR3 is CATRLGAVNEQFF. The CDR3 region has the DNA TGTGCCACCAGGTTAGGAGCAGTCAATGAGCAGTTCTTC.

V usage is TRBV10-3 and J usage is TRBJ2-5; 11 bases are a match to TRBD2. The V gene end was trimmed by 4 bases and the J gene end by 5 bases; junction bases not matched to a gene: 0. There are 13 residues in the CDR3. Germline V gene lookup returns CDR1 ENHRY and CDR2 SYGVKD. Here the CDR3 reads CAISVAGGETQYF. In nucleotides, the CDR3 is TGTGCCATCAGTGTAGCGGGAGGGGAGACCCAGTACTTC.

The V and J genes are TRBV7-3 and TRBJ1-1; TRBD1 matches at 9 bases. The CDR3 loop spans 14 amino acids. Unmatched junction bases numbered 6, after V lost 5 bases and J lost 5 bases. Per the germline V gene, CDR1 is SGHTA and CDR2 is FQGTGA. CDR3 DNA sequence: TGTGCCAGCAGCCAAACAGGGGGCGCGACTGAAGCTTTCTTT. Protein product: CASSQTGGATEAFF.

The table lists this clone with a count of one. V usage is TRBV12-5 and J usage is TRBJ1-1; tentative D call: TRBD1 (5 bases). The CDR3 sequence is 13 residues long. CDR1 and CDR2 from the germline V gene are LGHNT and FRNRAP. The V end lost 7 bases, the J end lost 6 bases, and 15 bases lay between the germline ends. In DNA, the CDR3 is TGTGCTAGTGAATTAGGGGTTGGGGCTGAAGCTTTCTTT. Its protein product is CASELGVGAEAFF.

The rearrangement joins TRBV12-5 to TRBJ1-4; TRBD1 aligns across 7 bases. Germline V gene lookup returns CDR1 LGHNT and CDR2 FRNRAP. The CDR3 is made up of 16 amino acids. V shed 2 bases, J shed 4 bases, and the junction held 7 bases outside the gene matches. CDR3 sequence reads: CASGLLQGDDNEKLFF. The CDR3 nucleotides read TGTGCTAGTGGTTTGCTCCAGGGGGATGATAATGAAAAACTGTTTTTT.

V gene TRBV24-1 combines with J gene TRBJ1-2; TRBD1 agrees at 8 bases. Germline CDR1 is KGHDR and CDR2 is SFDVKD. The V gene end was trimmed by 5 bases and the J gene end by 8 bases; junction bases not matched to a gene: 0. The CDR3 contains 11 residues. The CDR3 DNA follows: TGTGCCACCAGTGCAGGGGGCGGCTACACCTTC. It encodes CATSAGGGYTF.

The genes are TRBV5-4 and TRBJ2-1, with D hard to call. The CDR3 is 12 amino acids. Trimming removed 3 bases from V and 2 bases from J, with 3 bases in between. CDR1 is SGHNT, CDR2 YYREEE, per germline (reference sequence). CDR3 in amino acids: CASSSAYNEQFF. The CDR3 DNA follows: TGTGCCAGCAGCTCCGCCTACAATGAGCAGTTCTTC.

The chain couples TRBV7-3 to TRBJ2-7; 7 bases agree with TRBD1. The trim removed 0 bases at V and 1 base at J, leaving 6 bases unmatched. The CDR3 covers 16 residues. The germline CDR1 and CDR2 sequences are SGHTA and FQGTGA. The DNA of the CDR3 is TGTGCCAGCAGCTTAACAGGGGGCGATCCTTCCTACGAGCAGTACTTC. Residues: CASSLTGGDPSYEQYF.

This chain joins TRBV30 and TRBJ1-5; D may be TRBD1 (6 bases). The CDR3 is 14 residues long. Trimming took off 2 bases at V and 6 bases at J, with 14 bases between the two ends. Germline values: CDR1 GTSNPN, CDR2 SVGIG (reference sequence). CDR3 amino acids: CAWSPGGGGQPQHF. In nucleotides, the CDR3 is TGTGCCTGGAGTCCCGGGGGGGGCGGTCAGCCCCAGCATTTT.

The genes are TRBV30 and TRBJ1-1, with 7 positions matching TRBD1. The CDR3 is 13 amino acids. Germline assignment: CDR1 GTSNPN and CDR2 SVGIG (reference sequence). V was pared by 1 base and J by 1 base, with 0 bases of the junction left unmatched. The CDR3 loop is CAWSDRGNTEAFF. The CDR3 DNA reads as TGTGCCTGGAGTGACAGGGGGAACACTGAAGCTTTCTTT. Drawing the rest from reference TRBV30 and TRBJ1-1, the complete variable domain is SQTIHQWPATLVQPVGSPLSLECTVEGTSNPNLYWYRQAAGRGLQLLFYSVGIGQISSEVPQNLSASRPQDRQFILSSKKLLLSDSGFYLCAWSDRGNTEAFFGQGTRLTVV.

The CDR3 loop is CAWSLKSVREQYF. CDR3 coding DNA: TGTGCCTGGAGTTTAAAGTCAGTTCGCGAGCAGTACTTC. The chain links TRBV30 to TRBJ2-7; D ambiguous. Germline V gene lookup returns CDR1 GTSNPN and CDR2 SVGIG (reference sequence). The CDR3 consists of 13 residues. V lost 2 bases and J 6 bases, leaving 14 bases between the germline ends.

V gene TRBV11-2 combines with J gene TRBJ2-1, with TRBD1 matching over 7 bases. Germline lookup yields CDR1 SGHAT and CDR2 FQNNGV. J was trimmed by 8 bases and V by 5 bases; bases with no gene match: 3. The CDR3 is made up of 12 amino acids. The DNA of the CDR3 is TGTGCCAGCAGCCTCCAGGGGGATGAGCAGTTCTTC. Its protein product is CASSLQGDEQFF.

This chain links TRBV5-6 with TRBJ1-2; maybe TRBD1 (5 bases). This CDR3 contains 13 residues. V lost 0 bases and J 3 bases, leaving 6 bases between the germline ends. Per the germline V gene, CDR1 is SGHDT and CDR2 is YYEEEE. The CDR3 nucleotides are TGTGCCAGCAGCTTGGGGGACTACTATGGCTACACCTTC. Its translation is CASSLGDYYGYTF.

The chain combines TRBV7-2 with TRBJ2-1, with a tentative D call TRBD2 (5 bases). Trimming shortened V by 5 bases and J by 0 bases, and 11 bases separated the two germline ends. Germline CDR1 reads SGHTA; CDR2 reads FQGNSA. CDR3 length: 15 amino acids. The CDR3 DNA sequence: TGTGCCAGCAGCCCGGTGAGGGCCTCCTACAATGAGCAGTTCTTC. This codes for CASSPVRASYNEQFF.

The gene calls are TRBV5-1 and TRBJ1-6, with unresolved D. Trimming removed 4 bases from V and 0 bases from J, with 11 bases in between. Germline assignment: CDR1 SGHRS and CDR2 YFSETQ. CDR3 length equals 16 residues. CDR3 loop: CASSPDRSSYNSPLHF. As DNA, the CDR3 is TGCGCCAGCAGCCCCGACCGGAGCTCCTATAATTCACCCCTCCACTTT.

V and J are TRBV7-9 and TRBJ1-4; 7 bases fit TRBD1. J gave up 5 bases and V 5 bases, and 8 bases lay outside the gene matches. Germline V lookup: CDR1 SEHNR, CDR2 FQNEAQ (reference sequence). The CDR3 contains 15 residues. The CDR3, as DNA: TGTGCCAGCAGCAATCCCCGGGACAGCAATGAAAAACTGTTTTTT. Protein product: CASSNPRDSNEKLFF.

This sequence joins TRBV29-1 and TRBJ2-5, with 15 bases that match TRBD2. This CDR3 has 12 residues. Germline V lookup: CDR1 SQVTM, CDR2 ANQGSEA. After removal of 5 bases from V and 12 bases from J, the junction contained 4 bases not matched to a gene. The CDR3 DNA follows: TGCAGCGTTAGGACTAGCGGGGGGGCTGAGTACTTC. Translating it yields CSVRTSGGAEYF.